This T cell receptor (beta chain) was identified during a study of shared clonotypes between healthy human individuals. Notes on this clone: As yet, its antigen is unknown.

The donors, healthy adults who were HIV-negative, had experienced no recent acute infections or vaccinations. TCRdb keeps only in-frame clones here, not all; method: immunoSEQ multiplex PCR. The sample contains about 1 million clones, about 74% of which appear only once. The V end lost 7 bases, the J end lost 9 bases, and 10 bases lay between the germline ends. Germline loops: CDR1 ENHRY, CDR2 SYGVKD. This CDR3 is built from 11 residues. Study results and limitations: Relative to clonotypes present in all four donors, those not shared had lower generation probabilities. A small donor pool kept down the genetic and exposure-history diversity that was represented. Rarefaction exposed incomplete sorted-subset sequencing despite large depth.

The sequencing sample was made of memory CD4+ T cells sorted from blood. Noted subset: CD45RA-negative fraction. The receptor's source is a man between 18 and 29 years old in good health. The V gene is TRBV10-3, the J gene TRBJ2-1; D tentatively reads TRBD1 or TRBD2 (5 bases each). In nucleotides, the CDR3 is TGTGCCATCAAGGGGACGAGTGAGCAGTTCTTC. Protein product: CAIKGTSEQFF.